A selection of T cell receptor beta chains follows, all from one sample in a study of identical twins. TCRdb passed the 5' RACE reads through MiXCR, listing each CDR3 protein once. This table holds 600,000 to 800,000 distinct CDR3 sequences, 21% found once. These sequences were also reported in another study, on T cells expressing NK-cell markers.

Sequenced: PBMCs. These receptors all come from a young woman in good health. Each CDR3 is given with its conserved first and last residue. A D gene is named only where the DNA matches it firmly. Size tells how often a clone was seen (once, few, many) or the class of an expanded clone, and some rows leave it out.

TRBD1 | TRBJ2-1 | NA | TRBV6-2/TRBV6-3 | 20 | CASSWLTGTGGDSAYNEQFF | TGTGCCAGCAGTTGGTTAACCGGGACAGGGGGCGACTCAGCCTACAATGAGCAGTTCTTC
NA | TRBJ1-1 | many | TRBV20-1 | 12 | CSAWSENTEAFF | TGCAGTGCTTGGTCAGAGAACACTGAAGCTTTCTTT
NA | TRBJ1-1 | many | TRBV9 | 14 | CASSVAAGATEAFF | TGTGCCAGCAGCGTAGCTGCCGGGGCCACTGAAGCTTTCTTT
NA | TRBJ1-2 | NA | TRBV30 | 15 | CAWSISFAANYGYTF | TGTGCCTGGAGTATTTCCTTCGCCGCTAACTATGGCTACACCTTC
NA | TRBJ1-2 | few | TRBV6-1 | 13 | CASSAAGPYGYTF | TGTGCCAGCAGTGCAGCAGGGCCCTATGGCTACACCTTC
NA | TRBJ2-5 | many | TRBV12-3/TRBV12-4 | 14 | CASSSTGNQETQYF | TGTGCCAGCAGTTCGACAGGCAACCAAGAGACCCAGTACTTC
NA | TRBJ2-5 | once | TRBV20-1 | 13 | CSASAGHQETQYF | TGCAGTGCTAGCGCCGGACACCAAGAGACCCAGTACTTC
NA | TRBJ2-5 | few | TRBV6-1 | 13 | CASRAPGGETQYF | TGTGCCAGCAGAGCTCCAGGGGGGGAGACCCAGTACTTC
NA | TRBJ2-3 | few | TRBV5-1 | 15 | CASSWTDPLTDTQYF | TGCGCCAGCAGCTGGACGGACCCCCTCACAGATACGCAGTATTTT
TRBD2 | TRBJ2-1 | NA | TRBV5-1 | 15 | CASSLTSVAYNEQFF | TGCGCCAGCAGCTTGACTAGCGTGGCCTACAATGAGCAGTTCTTC
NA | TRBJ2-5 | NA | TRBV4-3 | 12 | CASSMRGETQYF | TGCGCCAGCAGCATGAGGGGAGAGACCCAGTACTTC
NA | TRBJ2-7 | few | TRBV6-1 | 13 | CATASDDDYEQYF | TGTGCCACCGCCTCAGACGACGACTACGAGCAGTACTTC
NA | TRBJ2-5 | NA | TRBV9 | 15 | CASSSEGRNQETQYF | TGTGCCAGCAGCTCCGAGGGCAGAAACCAAGAGACCCAGTACTTC
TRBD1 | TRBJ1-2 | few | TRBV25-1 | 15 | CASSESTGGTGGYTF | TGTGCCAGCAGTGAATCCACAGGGGGCACGGGGGGCTACACCTTC
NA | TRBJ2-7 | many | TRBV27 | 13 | CASSQKTGYEQYF | TGTGCCAGCAGTCAAAAGACAGGCTACGAGCAGTACTTC
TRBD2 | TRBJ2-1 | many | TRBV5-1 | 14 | CASSLRLADNEQFF | TGCGCCAGCAGCTTGAGGCTAGCGGACAATGAGCAGTTCTTC
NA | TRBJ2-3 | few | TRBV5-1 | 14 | CASSLYKDVDTQYF | TGCGCCAGCAGCTTATATAAGGATGTAGATACGCAGTATTTT
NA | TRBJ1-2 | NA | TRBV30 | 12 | CAWSGGALGYTF | TGTGCCTGGAGCGGCGGAGCCCTTGGCTACACCTTC
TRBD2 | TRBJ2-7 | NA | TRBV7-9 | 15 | CASSPTGLANYEQYF | TGTGCCAGCAGCCCTACTGGACTAGCGAACTACGAGCAGTACTTC
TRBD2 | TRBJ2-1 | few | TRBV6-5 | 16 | CASSSPAGGPVNEQFF | TGTGCCAGCAGTTCTCCAGCGGGAGGGCCAGTAAATGAGCAGTTCTTC
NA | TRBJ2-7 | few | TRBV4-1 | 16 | CASSQDRRQGTYEQYF | TGCGCCAGCAGCCAAGATCGTCGGCAGGGTACCTACGAGCAGTACTTC
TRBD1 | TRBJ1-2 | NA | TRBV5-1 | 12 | CASSLVQGGYTF | TGCGCCAGCAGCTTGGTACAGGGGGGCTACACCTTC